These T cell receptor beta chains were read from a single sample in a study of cytomegalovirus exposure and HLA in healthy donors. TCRdb keeps only in-frame clones here, not all; method: immunoSEQ multiplex PCR. The data show about 130,000 clones, 70% to 80% seen once. Sample: PBMCs. The receptors originated from a man aged 50-60 years in good health and CMV-seronegative. CDR3s include the opening cysteine and the closing phenylalanine or tryptophan. The D gene is left open where the match is weak. Only some rows state a clone size, as once, few, many or a class for expanded clones.

abundance: NA
d_gene: NA
v_gene: TRBV28
j_gene: TRBJ1-4
CDR3nt: TGTGCCAGCAGTTTAAGTGAGAATGAAAAACTGTTTTTT
CDR3aa: CASSLSENEKLFF

abundance: NA
d_gene: TRBD1
v_gene: TRBV5-6
j_gene: TRBJ2-3
CDR3nt: TGTGCCAGCAGCTTGAGACAGGGGAGCACAGATACGCAGTATTTT
CDR3aa: CASSLRQGSTDTQYF

abundance: NA
d_gene: NA
v_gene: TRBV6-6
j_gene: TRBJ2-4
CDR3nt: TGTGCCAGCAGTTACGTGGGAGCCCTAGCCAAAAACATTCAGTACTTC
CDR3aa: CASSYVGALAKNIQYF

abundance: NA
d_gene: TRBD2
v_gene: TRBV15
j_gene: TRBJ2-1
CDR3nt: TGTGCCACCAGCAGAAGAAGCGGGAGGGCCTCGGATGAGCAGTTCTTC
CDR3aa: CATSRRSGRASDEQFF

abundance: NA
d_gene: NA
v_gene: TRBV2
j_gene: TRBJ2-1
CDR3nt: TGTGCCAGCACCTCAGAGGGAGACGGCTACAATGAGCAGTTCTTC
CDR3aa: CASTSEGDGYNEQFF

abundance: few
d_gene: TRBD1
v_gene: TRBV10-3
j_gene: TRBJ1-1
CDR3nt: TGTGCCATCAGTGGACAGGGGTTCAACACTGAAGCTTTCTTT
CDR3aa: CAISGQGFNTEAFF

abundance: NA
d_gene: NA
v_gene: TRBV7-9
j_gene: TRBJ2-5
CDR3nt: TGTGCCAGCAGCTTAGTTTCGGCAGGACAAGAGACCCAGTACTTC
CDR3aa: CASSLVSAGQETQYF

abundance: NA
d_gene: NA
v_gene: TRBV6-6
j_gene: TRBJ1-6
CDR3nt: TGTGCCAGCAACGACCAGGTCGCGAATTCACCCCTCCACTTT
CDR3aa: CASNDQVANSPLHF

abundance: NA
d_gene: TRBD2
v_gene: TRBV29-1
j_gene: TRBJ2-5
CDR3nt: TGCAGCGTTGAAGATGGAGCGGGACTGGGGACCCAGTACTTC
CDR3aa: CSVEDGAGLGTQYF

abundance: few
d_gene: NA
v_gene: TRBV4-1
j_gene: TRBJ1-4
CDR3nt: TGCGCCAGCAGCCAAGGTGGGGCCGTGAATGAAAAACTGTTTTTT
CDR3aa: CASSQGGAVNEKLFF

abundance: NA
d_gene: TRBD1
v_gene: TRBV29-1
j_gene: TRBJ1-1
CDR3nt: TGCAGCGTGGACGGGACAGGGCGCACTGAAGCTTTCTTT
CDR3aa: CSVDGTGRTEAFF

abundance: NA
d_gene: NA
v_gene: TRBV29-1
j_gene: TRBJ1-1
CDR3nt: TGCAGCGTTGATATCGCGGGGACGAACACTGAAGCTTTCTTT
CDR3aa: CSVDIAGTNTEAFF

abundance: NA
d_gene: NA
v_gene: TRBV4-1
j_gene: TRBJ1-2
CDR3nt: TGCGCCAGCAGCCCGCGGACGGGGGGCGGTTTTGGCTACACCTTC
CDR3aa: CASSPRTGGGFGYTF

abundance: medium-sized
d_gene: NA
v_gene: TRBV10-2
j_gene: TRBJ1-1
CDR3nt: TGCGCCAGCAGAAGAGGACAGAACACTGAAGCTTTCTTT
CDR3aa: CASRRGQNTEAFF